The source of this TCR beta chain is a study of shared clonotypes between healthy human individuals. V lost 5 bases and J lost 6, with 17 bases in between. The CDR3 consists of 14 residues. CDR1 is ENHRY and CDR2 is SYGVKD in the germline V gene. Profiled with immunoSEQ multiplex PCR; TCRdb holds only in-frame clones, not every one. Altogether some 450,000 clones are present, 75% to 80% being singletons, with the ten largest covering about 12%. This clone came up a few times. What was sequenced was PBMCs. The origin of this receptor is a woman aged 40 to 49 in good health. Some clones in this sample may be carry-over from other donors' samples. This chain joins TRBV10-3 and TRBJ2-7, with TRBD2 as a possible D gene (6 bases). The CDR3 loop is CAISRGGPLGEQYF. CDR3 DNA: TGTGCCATCAGTAGGGGAGGCCCGTTGGGCGAGCAGTACTTC.